The clone carrying this T cell receptor (beta chain) was seen repeatedly, ten times or more. This sample is drawn from a study of identical twins. TCRdb itself ran the 5' RACE reads through MiXCR, one entry per CDR3 protein. The data show about 790,000 distinct CDR3 sequences, with roughly 18% seen just once and roughly 13% held by the top ten. V lost 7 bases and J lost 7; bases outside the gene matches: 9. The CDR3 has 14 amino acids. CDR1 and CDR2 (germline): SNHLY, FYNNEI. The sample was also linked to a second study, of T cells expressing NK-cell markers.

Sequenced: PBMCs. This clonotype was sampled from a woman younger than 30 in good health. The gene calls are TRBV2 and TRBJ1-4; 7 bases are shared with TRBD1. CDR3 DNA sequence: TGTGCCAGCAAGCAAGAGGGGGCGTCTGAAAAACTGTTTTTT. It specifies CASKQEGASEKLFF.